The 6 T cell receptor beta chains in this list originate from one sample, sequenced in a study of cytomegalovirus exposure and HLA in healthy donors (dated by TCRdb to 2016 to 2017). The library was generated by the immunoSEQ multiplex PCR assay. The multiplex PCR relied on a mix of 60 forward primers for TCR Vbeta segments and 13 reverse primers for TCR Jbeta segments. This is the immuneACCESS table as TCRdb keeps it, with only in-frame sequences that have V and J called. A part of the clones is gone; compared with another copy, unresolved V genes explain less than half, and the rest is unexplained. This sample holds about 57,000 clones; approximately 80% were observed only once. The ten largest clonotypes hold 3.5% to 5% of the sample. Input material: PBMCs. Receptor source: a man younger than 40 in good health and CMV-seronegative.

The chain joins TRBV7-9 to TRBJ2-5; possibly TRBD2 for D (7 bases). The J call may be incorrect, as the DNA end agrees better with TRBJ2-7. Germline CDR1 reads SEHNR; CDR2 reads FQNEAQ (reference sequence). The CDR3 covers 15 residues. CDR3 in amino acids: CASSFAMGGQPEQYF. The CDR3 bases are TGTGCCAGCAGCTTCGCCATGGGGGGGCAACCCGAGCAGTACTTC.

V usage is TRBV12-5 and J usage is TRBJ2-3; TRBD1 might be the D (5 bases). Germline V CDR1 and CDR2: LGHNT, FRNRAP. The CDR3 extends over 17 amino acids. V was clipped by 2 bases and J by 1 base, with 16 bases between them. DNA for the CDR3: TGTGCTAGTGGTTTGCCAAGGGGCAGGTCCCGCACAGATACGCAGTATTTT. Its translation: CASGLPRGRSRTDTQYF. Together with reference TRBV12-5 and TRBJ2-3, the CDR3 gives the full variable domain: DARVTQTPRHKVTEMGQEVTMRCQPILGHNTVFWYRQTMMQGLELLAYFRNRAPLDDSGMPKDRFSAEMPDATLATLKIQPSEPRDSAVYFCASGLPRGRSRTDTQYFGPGTRLTVL.

The chain employs TRBV27 and TRBJ1-1, with 9 bases that match TRBD1. Losses at the gene ends were 2 bases for V and 2 bases for J; bases not matched to a gene: 3. Germline V gene data show CDR1 as MNHEY and CDR2 as SMNVEV (reference sequence). The CDR3 covers 15 residues. The CDR3 DNA reads as TGTGCCAGCAGTTTAAGGACAGGGGTCAACACTGAAGCTTTCTTT. It yields the protein CASSLRTGVNTEAFF.

This clone came up once. This chain connects TRBV5-1 to TRBJ2-1; TRBD2 agrees at 7 bases. This CDR3 region has 15 residues. Germline V gives CDR1 SGHRS, CDR2 YFSETQ. Trimming at V came to 2 bases and at J to 3 bases, leaving 5 bases not matched to a gene. CDR3 amino acids: CASSLESGNYNEQFF. CDR3 DNA sequence: TGCGCCAGCAGCTTAGAAAGCGGGAACTACAATGAGCAGTTCTTC.

The rearrangement joins TRBV18 to TRBJ2-1, with D possibly matching TRBD2 (6 bases). Germline loops: CDR1 KGHSH, CDR2 LQKENI. Trimming removed 3 bases at V and 5 bases at J, with 11 bases between. The CDR3 is 14 amino acids. The CDR3 protein is CASSPQGRNNEQFF. As DNA, the CDR3 is TGTGCCAGCTCACCTCAAGGGAGGAACAATGAGCAGTTCTTC.

This sequence joins TRBV30 and TRBJ2-3; 15 positions match TRBD2. Germline trimming cut 3 bases from V and 4 bases from J; bases unmatched to any gene: 5. The CDR3 contains 16 residues. Germline values: CDR1 GTSNPN, CDR2 SVGIG (reference sequence). Here the CDR3 reads CAWSPGLAGGPDTQYF. The CDR3 nucleotides read TGTGCCTGGAGCCCGGGACTAGCGGGAGGTCCAGATACGCAGTATTTT.